This entry features one T cell receptor beta chain sequence. Its matching antigen is unknown. The sample originates from a study of cytomegalovirus exposure and HLA in healthy donors. CDR3 size: 12 residues. V shed 4 bases, J shed 18 bases, and the junction held 9 bases outside the gene matches. Per germline, CDR1 MNHEY and CDR2 SVGAGI. The study's findings and limits: Accurate HLA-A and HLA-B prediction from TCR beta sequences was reported for most subjects. Using a false discovery rate of 0.05, a later analysis showed that fewer than 20,000 TCR beta sequences were associated with HLA alleles. In a later analysis, V- and J-gene trimming of beta chains associated with a DCLRE1C missense variant, replicated independently.

PCR primers comprised 60 Vbeta and 13 Jbeta primers. In the original analysis: In a later analysis, of around 83 million unique beta chains, approximately 10 million appeared in at least two donors. Profiling relied on immunoSEQ multiplex PCR, and the TCRdb table lists in-frame clones only, not all of them. V and J calls and clone size are copied from that table; D and trimming were computed from the DNA. The profile covers about 76,000 clones, with about four fifths appearing a single time and under 2% taken by the ten largest. This chain connects TRBV6-5 to TRBJ1-6, with 7 bases that match TRBD1. Sequencing was carried out using PBMCs. The TCR comes from a woman in her twenties or thirties in good health and CMV-seronegative. The CDR3 region is CASSSTDRVTHF. CDR3 DNA sequence: TGTGCCAGCAGTTCCACCGACAGGGTTACCCACTTT.